The 25 T cell receptor beta chains given below trace back to one sample, sequenced in a study of T cells in Graves' hyperthyroidism and ophthalmopathy (dated by TCRdb to between 2019 and 2020). The library was built by means of multiplex PCR. TCRdb lists the instrument as Illumina HiSeq 2000. The TCR beta CDR3 regions were amplified from the RNA transcripts. For the first round of RT-PCR on the TCR CDR3, the HTBI primer set was used together with the Qiagen OneStep RT-PCR kit. TCRdb redid the processing of the public reads, applying fastp at Q25 and MiXCR, and retained in-frame beta chains. Identical CDR3 protein sequences are pooled into one entry, listed with their most common genes and DNA. This sample holds over 500,000 distinct CDR3 sequences; more than 15% were observed only once. The ten largest clones add up to 25% to 30% of the sample. Sequenced: blood. These receptors were taken from a woman aged 25-40 years with Graves' ophthalmopathy.

The V gene is TRBV27, the J gene TRBJ2-5; 11 positions agree with TRBD1. V dropped 8 bases and J dropped 7; count of bases not matched to a gene: 9. Germline V gene data show CDR1 as MNHEY and CDR2 as SMNVEV (reference sequence). The CDR3 covers 14 residues. CDR3 bases: TGTGCCAGCCCCCCCGGGACAGGGGGAGGGACCCAGTACTTC. This gives the protein CASPPGTGGGTQYF.

In its sample, this clonotype was seen many times. The chain employs TRBV4-1 and TRBJ1-1; D remains ambiguous. Germline V gene data show CDR1 as MGHRA and CDR2 as YSYEKL. V was trimmed by 0 bases and J by 0 bases, leaving 8 bases between them. The CDR3 length is 15 residues. CDR3 coding DNA: TGCGCCAGCAGCCAAGATCCGGCATTGAACACTGAAGCTTTCTTT. The encoded protein is CASSQDPALNTEAFF.

The chain carries TRBV6-5 and TRBJ2-7; D unclear. V was cut by 2 bases and J by 0 bases, with 14 bases left in between. Germline V gene lookup returns CDR1 MNHEY and CDR2 SVGAGI. CDR3 length: 16 residues. CDR3 amino acids: CASSYDYTWPSYEQYF. CDR3 DNA sequence: TGTGCCAGCAGTTACGATTATACCTGGCCCTCCTACGAGCAGTACTTC.

This clonotype has only a few counts. This rearrangement joins TRBV29-1 to TRBJ2-3; 14 bases match TRBD2. J lost 4 bases, V lost 3 bases, and 3 bases had no gene match. The CDR3 contains 15 residues. Germline V gene sequence: CDR1 SQVTM, CDR2 ANQGSEA. The CDR3 bases are TGCAGCGTTGACGGACTAGCGGGAGGTGCAGATACGCAGTATTTT. It translates to CSVDGLAGGADTQYF.

The gene calls are TRBV19 and TRBJ1-1; D is unclear. The V gene lost 7 bases and the J gene lost 0 bases, with 6 bases spanning the gap. Germline V gives CDR1 LNHDA, CDR2 SQIVND (reference sequence). This CDR3 contains 12 residues. Here the CDR3 reads CASMRVNTEAFF. CDR3 nucleotides: TGTGCCAGTATGAGAGTGAACACTGAAGCTTTCTTT. The entire variable domain, with the rest obtained from reference TRBV19 and TRBJ1-1, is as follows: DGGITQSPKYLFRKEGQNVTLSCEQNLNHDAMYWYRQDPGQGLRLIYYSQIVNDFQKGDIAEGYSVSREKKESFPLTVTSAQKNPTAFYLCASMRVNTEAFFGQGTRLTVV.

In regard to this clonotype: This may arise from a read error, as a much more abundant clone is one base away. The rearrangement uses TRBV11-2 and TRBJ2-5, with D maybe TRBD1 (7 bases). In germline, CDR1 is SGHAT, CDR2 FQNNGV. V was pared by 7 bases and J by 5 bases, with 17 bases between. This CDR3 has 14 residues. CDR3 residues: CASNRQGGLETQYF. The CDR3 DNA sequence: TGTGCCAGCAACCGACAGGGAGGTCTGGAGACCCAGTACTTC. Full variable domain (outside the CDR3, taken from reference TRBV11-2 and TRBJ2-5): EAGVAQSPRYKIIEKRQSVAFWCNPISGHATLYWYQQILGQGPKLLIQFQNNGVVDDSQLPKDRFSAERLKGVDSTLKIQPAKLEDSAVYLCASNRQGGLETQYFGPGTRLLVL.

Of note for this clonotype: This clone may be a read error of a much larger clone one base away. The chain combines TRBV19 with TRBJ2-1; no definite D call. Trimming removed 6 bases from V and 6 bases from J, with 12 bases in between. In germline, CDR1 is LNHDA, CDR2 SQIVND (reference sequence). This CDR3 is 13 amino acids long. DNA of the CDR3: TGTGCCAGTAGAACTCCAGCCGCCAATGAGCAGTTCTTC. The encoded protein is CASRTPAANEQFF.

V is TRBV5-4 and J is TRBJ2-7; D tentatively reads TRBD1 or TRBD2 (6 bases each). The V and J ends lost 4 bases and 2 bases respectively, with 13 bases between them. Germline CDR1 and CDR2: SGHNT and YYREEE (reference sequence). The CDR3 length is 14 residues. As DNA, the CDR3 is TGTGCCAGCAGCCCCCGGGGGCGGGCCTACGAGCAGTACTTC. Residues: CASSPRGRAYEQYF.

This clonotype was seen only once. The chain combines TRBV14 with TRBJ1-5; D not resolved. This CDR3 has 13 amino acids. V was shortened by 0 bases and J by 10 bases, with 10 bases between the two germline ends. Germline V lookup: CDR1 SGHDN, CDR2 FVKESK. The DNA for the CDR3 is TGTGCCAGCAGCCAAGATCACTCAACCCCCCAGCATTTT. Protein sequence: CASSQDHSTPQHF. The full variable domain, completed using reference TRBV14 and TRBJ1-5, is EAGVTQFPSHSVIEKGQTVTLRCDPISGHDNLYWYRRVMGKEIKFLLHFVKESKQDESGMPNNRFLAERTGGTYSTLKVQPAELEDSGVYFCASSQDHSTPQHFGDGTRLSIL.

Ten or more counts support this clonotype. The genes are TRBV7-2 and TRBJ2-7; 16 nucleotides line up with TRBD2. Trimming took 1 base from V and 6 from J; bases not matched to a gene: 12. Germline loops: CDR1 SGHTA, CDR2 FQGNSA. The CDR3 length is 19 residues. The CDR3 loop reads CASSLGPRGLAGGPSEQYF. CDR3 bases: TGTGCCAGCAGCTTAGGCCCACGGGGACTAGCGGGAGGGCCTTCCGAGCAGTACTTC.

This clonotype was observed a few times. V and J are TRBV15 and TRBJ2-4; 8 bases are a match to TRBD2. V dropped 1 base and J dropped 7; count of bases not matched to a gene: 9. Germline assignment: CDR1 LNHNV and CDR2 YYDKDF (reference sequence). There are 16 residues in the CDR3. CDR3 DNA sequence: TGTGCCACCAGCAGAGGCAAACTAGCGGAAGTGAACATTCAGTACTTC. Amino acids: CATSRGKLAEVNIQYF.

This clonotype was recorded many times. This chain joins TRBV29-1 and TRBJ2-1; D might be TRBD1 or TRBD2, each matching 5 bases. V was shortened by 5 bases and J by 12 bases, with 23 bases between the two germline ends. This CDR3 region has 14 residues. The germline V gene encodes CDR1 SQVTM and CDR2 ANQGSEA. Written as DNA, the CDR3 is TGCAGCGTTCTATCGGGACCGTCCTCGCTTGCGCAGTTCTTC. Translating gives CSVLSGPSSLAQFF.

This chain connects TRBV4-2 to TRBJ1-5; 8 bases are a match to TRBD1. Germline V gives CDR1 LGHNA, CDR2 YNFKEQ. The V and J ends lost 1 base and 4 bases, in that order; junction bases with no gene match: 3. There are 15 residues in the CDR3. In DNA, the CDR3 is TGTGCCAGCAGCCAAGCTACAGGGGGTAATCAGCCCCAGCATTTT. Translation: CASSQATGGNQPQHF.

This clonotype has just a few counts. J is TRBJ2-2 and V is TRBV20-1; 13 bases align to TRBD2. V gave up 3 bases and J gave up 8 bases; unmatched junction bases: 9. The CDR3 runs 16 residues. In germline, CDR1 is DFQATT, CDR2 SNEGSKA (reference sequence). CDR3 coding DNA: TGCAGTGCTAGGGCCGGACTAGCGGGAGTTTTGGGGGAGCTGTTTTTT. Its protein is CSARAGLAGVLGELFF.

This clonotype was found a few times. This rearrangement joins TRBV9 to TRBJ2-5; 8 bases are a match to TRBD2. This CDR3 has 15 amino acids. CDR1 and CDR2 from the germline V gene are SGDLS and YYNGEE. V lost 0 bases and J lost 2; bases outside the gene matches: 3. CDR3 nucleotides: TGTGCCAGCAGCGTAGAGACTAGCGCTCAAGAGACCCAGTACTTC. It is translated as CASSVETSAQETQYF.

This clonotype was observed at least ten times. The genes are TRBV7-6 and TRBJ1-2; TRBD1 is a possible D gene (5 bases). From germline, CDR1 is SGHVS and CDR2 FNYEAQ. V gave up 1 base and J gave up 4 bases, with 10 bases separating them. The CDR3 has 14 residues. This CDR3 is CASSLDGGVYGYTF. The CDR3 nucleotides read TGTGCCAGCAGCTTAGATGGAGGGGTCTATGGCTACACCTTC.

This clonotype appeared many times. The rearrangement links TRBV28 to TRBJ1-1; unclear D gene. V was pared by 6 bases and J by 6 bases, with 8 bases between. CDR3 length: 11 residues. Germline CDR1 and CDR2: MDHEN and SYDVKM. The CDR3 nucleotides are TGTGCCAGCAGAGGGAAACCTGAAGCTTTCTTT. It yields the protein CASRGKPEAFF.

This clonotype occurred a few times. The V call is TRBV3-1, the J call TRBJ1-6, with D possibly being TRBD1 (5 bases). The V end was cut by 1 base, the J end by 9 bases, with 10 bases between. This CDR3 spans 14 amino acids. Germline CDR1 and CDR2: LGHDT and YNNKEL (reference sequence). The CDR3 protein is CASSQGRGFSPLHF. Here the CDR3 DNA reads TGTGCCAGCAGCCAAGGAAGGGGTTTTTCACCCCTCCACTTT. Together with reference TRBV3-1 and TRBJ1-6, the CDR3 gives the full variable domain: DTAVSQTPKYLVTQMGNDKSIKCEQNLGHDTMYWYKQDSKKFLKIMFSYNNKELIINETVPNRFSPKSPDKAHLNLHINSLELGDSAVYFCASSQGRGFSPLHFGNGTRLTVT.

This clonotype was picked up many times. The rearrangement joins TRBV20-1 to TRBJ2-7, with 8 bases lining up with TRBD1. Germline V gene data show CDR1 as DFQATT and CDR2 as SNEGSKA (reference sequence). J gave up 6 bases and V 3 bases, and 10 bases lay outside the gene matches. This CDR3 comprises 14 residues. The CDR3 nucleotides are TGCAGTGCTAGGGAGGACAGGGAAGGGCGCGAGCAGTACTTC. Protein sequence: CSAREDREGREQYF.

This clonotype was observed many times. This rearrangement joins TRBV7-9 to TRBJ2-5, with D unresolved. The CDR3 loop spans 14 amino acids. Trimming pared 3 bases from V and 2 bases from J, leaving 10 bases between. Germline-derived CDR1 and CDR2 are SEHNR and FQNEAQ (reference sequence). The CDR3: CASSFPPYQETQYF. The CDR3 DNA follows: TGTGCCAGCAGCTTTCCCCCATATCAAGAGACCCAGTACTTC.

This clonotype was detected ten times or more. The CDR3, as DNA: TGCAGTGCTAATCAGGGGATGGCTTACGAGCAGTACTTC. This gives the protein CSANQGMAYEQYF. The rearrangement joins TRBV20-1 to TRBJ2-7, with a possible D match to TRBD1 (6 bases). Per the germline V gene, CDR1 is DFQATT and CDR2 is SNEGSKA (reference sequence). The CDR3 is 13 residues long. V lost 4 bases and J 4 bases, leaving 14 bases between the germline ends.

Comment on this clonotype: A clone one base away is much larger, so this may be a read error. The chain's CDR3 is CASSLTGTGRSEQFF. CDR3 DNA: TGTGCCAGCAGTTTAACCGGGACAGGGAGGTCCGAGCAGTTCTTC. This chain links TRBV12-3 or TRBV12-4 with TRBJ2-1; 9 bases align to TRBD1. The CDR3 consists of 15 residues. V was pared by 2 bases and J by 10 bases, with 9 bases of the junction left unmatched.

This clonotype was detected many times. The rearrangement uses TRBV27 and TRBJ1-1, with D unresolved. Germline CDR1 and CDR2: MNHEY and SMNVEV (reference sequence). The CDR3 is 14 residues long. V lost 5 bases and J lost 0, with 10 bases in between. The CDR3 nucleotides are TGTGCCAGCAGTCCAATTTTTATGAACACTGAAGCTTTCTTT. Its translation: CASSPIFMNTEAFF.

This clonotype has ten or more counts. The chain couples TRBV12-3 or TRBV12-4 to TRBJ2-7, with 12 bases fitting TRBD2. With V trimmed by 6 bases and J by 3 bases, 6 bases remained unmatched. This CDR3 comprises 15 residues. The CDR3 region is CASRSTSGGVYEQYF. DNA for the CDR3: TGTGCCAGCAGGTCGACTAGCGGGGGAGTCTACGAGCAGTACTTC.

This clonotype was found many times. The chain carries TRBV5-1 and TRBJ2-7; 7 nucleotides agree with TRBD1. The CDR3 is 14 residues long. Germline-derived CDR1 and CDR2 are SGHRS and YFSETQ. With V trimmed by 6 bases and J by 7 bases, 13 bases remained unmatched. For the CDR3, the DNA is TGCGCCAGCACCCTCCGGGACAGCTCTTTGGAGCAGTACTTC. Translated, it gives CASTLRDSSLEQYF.